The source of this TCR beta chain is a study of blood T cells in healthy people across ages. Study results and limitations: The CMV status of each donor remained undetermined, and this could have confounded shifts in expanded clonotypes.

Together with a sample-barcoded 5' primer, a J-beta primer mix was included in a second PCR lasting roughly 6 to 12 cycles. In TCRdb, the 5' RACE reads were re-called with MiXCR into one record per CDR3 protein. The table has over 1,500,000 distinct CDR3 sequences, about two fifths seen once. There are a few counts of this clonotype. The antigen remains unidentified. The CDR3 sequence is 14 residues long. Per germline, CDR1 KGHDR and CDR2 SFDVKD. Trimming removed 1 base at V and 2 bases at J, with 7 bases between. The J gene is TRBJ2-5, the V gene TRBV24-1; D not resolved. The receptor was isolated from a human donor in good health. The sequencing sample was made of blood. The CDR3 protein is CATSDLYSQETQYF. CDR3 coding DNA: TGTGCCACCAGTGATTTATATTCTCAAGAGACCCAGTACTTC.